This entry lists 14 T cell receptor beta chains sequenced from one sample in a study of blood T cells in healthy people across ages. For the second PCR, which ran for roughly 6 to 11 cycles, a sample-barcoded 5' primer and a J-beta primer mix were used. One entry per CDR3 protein results from TCRdb running MiXCR on the 5' RACE reads. The sample has about 1.8 million distinct CDR3 sequences; just under 50% are singletons. Sequenced sample: blood. These receptors came from a woman aged 40 to 50 in good health.

On this clonotype: A junction boundary mismatches the germline segment, possibly from a read error. This chain joins TRBV6-2 or TRBV6-3 and TRBJ2-1; D ambiguous. CDR1 and CDR2 (germline): MNHEY, SVGEGT. This CDR3 contains 14 residues. CDR3 sequence: CASSYRVTYNGQFF. The CDR3 DNA reads TGTGCCAGCAGTTACAGGGTCACCTACAATGGGCAGTTCTTC.

Regarding this clonotype: One end of the junction is discordant with germline, which a read error may explain. The chain uses TRBV29-1 and TRBJ2-3, with TRBD2 identical over 7 bases. The CDR3 contains 14 residues. CDR1 is SQVTM and CDR2 is ANQGSEA in the germline V gene. This CDR3 is CGVEGRGSTDTQYF. The CDR3 DNA follows: TGCGGCGTTGAAGGGAGGGGCAGCACAGATACGCAGTATTTT.

The chain is built from TRBV20-1 and TRBJ2-6; 7 nucleotides match TRBD1. The CDR3 length is 17 residues. The V and J ends lost 6 bases and 2 bases, in that order; junction bases with no gene match: 13. Per germline, CDR1 DFQATT and CDR2 SNEGSKA (reference sequence). CDR3 bases: TGCAGTGCAGCACAGGGGAGATTTGTGGCTGGGGCCAACGTCCTGACTTTC. Amino acid sequence: CSAAQGRFVAGANVLTF.

A remark on this clonotype: A much more abundant neighbour one base away suggests this may be a read error. The chain recombines TRBV20-1 with TRBJ2-1; the D gene is possibly TRBD2 (6 bases). The CDR3 is 16 amino acids. Germline CDR1 DFQATT, CDR2 SNEGSKA (reference sequence). Written as DNA, the CDR3 is TGCAGTGCTAGAGATCACCGGGACTTAACCTACAATGAGCGGTTCTTC. This codes for CSARDHRDLTYNERFF.

This chain links TRBV20-1 with TRBJ2-1, with D uncertain. CDR3 length: 17 residues. Germline CDR1 is DFQATT and CDR2 is SNEGSKA (reference sequence). The ends were cut back, 0 bases at V and 0 bases at J, with 15 bases in the middle. CDR3 bases: TGCAGTGCTAGAGATAGTGGCACCTTCAGCTCCTACAATGAGCAGTTCTTC. It is translated as CSARDSGTFSSYNEQFF.

On this clonotype: Germline is not matched at one junction end, which may reflect a read error. V usage is TRBV4-3 and J usage is TRBJ1-5; no clear D. Germline CDR1 LGHNA, CDR2 YSLEER. The CDR3 runs to 14 residues. This chain's CDR3 is CASSQTGRNQPRHF. In DNA form, the CDR3 reads TGCGCCAGCAGCCAAACCGGACGGAATCAGCCCCGGCATTTT.

The V and J genes are TRBV4-1 and TRBJ1-2; TRBD1 agrees at 10 bases. Germline trimming cut 1 base from V and 8 bases from J; bases unmatched to any gene: 4. The CDR3 is 14 residues long. Germline lookup yields CDR1 MGHRA and CDR2 YSYEKL. Written as DNA, the CDR3 is TGCGCCAGCAGCCAAGCGACAGGGGGCAGGGGCTACACCTTC. Translating gives CASSQATGGRGYTF.

This clonotype has only a few counts. CDR3 loop: CATSDLRGGSYNEQFF. CDR3 coding DNA: TGTGCCACCAGTGATTTGCGGGGGGGCTCCTACAATGAGCAGTTCTTC. The chain carries TRBV24-1 and TRBJ2-1; TRBD2 matches at 8 bases. In germline, CDR1 is KGHDR, CDR2 SFDVKD. V shed 0 bases and J 0 bases; nucleotides not matched to a gene: 0. This CDR3 has 16 residues.

This chain uses TRBV24-1 with TRBJ2-2; D is unclear. With 9 bases removed from V and 2 bases from J, the gap between germline ends came to 6 bases. CDR3 length: 12 amino acids. Per the germline V gene, CDR1 is KGHDR and CDR2 is SFDVKD. The CDR3 region has the DNA TGTGCCACCCTCGGCAACACCGGGGAGCTGTTTTTT. Protein sequence: CATLGNTGELFF.

V usage is TRBV6-5 and J usage is TRBJ1-6; 7 positions agree with TRBD1. The CDR3 is 15 residues long. The ends lost 2 bases at V and 7 bases at J; junction bases unmatched: 5. Germline CDR1 reads MNHEY; CDR2 reads SVGAGI. CDR3 in DNA: TGTGCCAGCAGTTACAAGACAGGGCCAAATTCACCCCTCCACTTT. Translation gives CASSYKTGPNSPLHF.

The genes are TRBV20-1 and TRBJ2-5; 12 nucleotides align to TRBD2. V lost 7 bases and J lost 6; bases outside the gene matches: 12. The CDR3 is 15 amino acids. From germline, CDR1 is DFQATT and CDR2 SNEGSKA (reference sequence). In DNA, the CDR3 is TGCAGTGTTAGTGGCCTAGCGGGGGGGTTGCAGACCCAGTACTTC. This encodes CSVSGLAGGLQTQYF.

This clonotype was detected a few times. V usage is TRBV20-1 and J usage is TRBJ1-6, with D unclear. The CDR3 runs to 13 residues. Trimming cost V 2 bases and J 8 bases, with 10 bases left between them. CDR1 and CDR2 from the germline V gene are DFQATT and SNEGSKA (reference sequence). In DNA, the CDR3 is TGCAGTGCTAGAAACTGGGATGATTCACCCCTCCACTTT. Amino acid sequence: CSARNWDDSPLHF.

The chain has TRBV6-5 and TRBJ2-5, with 11 bases fitting TRBD1. V lost 4 bases and J lost 6; bases outside the gene matches: 7. This CDR3 comprises 15 residues. CDR1 and CDR2 from the germline V gene are MNHEY and SVGAGI. The chain's CDR3 is CASSLGDRGRQTQYF. CDR3 sequence (DNA): TGTGCCAGCAGTTTGGGGGACAGGGGGAGACAGACCCAGTACTTC.

This rearrangement joins TRBV28 to TRBJ1-4; a possible D gene is TRBD1 (6 bases). Trimming pared 5 bases from V and 8 bases from J, leaving 15 bases between. The CDR3 length is 14 residues. The germline V gene encodes CDR1 MDHEN and CDR2 SYDVKM. CDR3 DNA: TGTGCCAGCAGTATTCGAACAGGGAACGAAAAACTGTTTTTT. Translating it yields CASSIRTGNEKLFF. Combining the CDR3 with reference TRBV28 and TRBJ1-4 gives the whole variable domain DVKVTQSSRYLVKRTGEKVFLECVQDMDHENMFWYRQDPGLGLRLIYFSYDVKMKEKGDIPEGYSVSREKKERFSLILESASTNQTSMYLCASSIRTGNEKLFFGSGTQLSVL.